The entry that follows covers one T cell receptor (beta chain) sequence. Its target is not known. Method: immunoSEQ multiplex PCR; TCRdb's copy keeps in-frame clones and lacks some. This table has some 900,000 clones, 70% to 85% appearing once. Germline values: CDR1 SEHNR, CDR2 FQNEAQ (reference sequence). Deletions cut 8 bases from V and 5 bases from J, with 10 bases between. CDR3 length: 13 residues. The data are from a study of shared clonotypes between healthy human individuals. Partitioning of CD4+ cells yielded a CD45RA+ naive subset and a CD45RA-negative memory subset. Findings and limits, study-wide: Enrolling few donors narrowed the genetic and exposure-history diversity that was represented.

The source material was memory CD4+ T cells sorted from blood. Subset indicated: CD45RA-negative fraction. The sequence was collected from a man aged 18-30 years in good health. V gene TRBV7-9 combines with J gene TRBJ1-6; maybe TRBD1 (5 bases). CDR3 sequence reads: CASQQVHNSPLHF. Here the CDR3 DNA reads TGTGCCAGCCAACAGGTCCATAATTCACCCCTCCACTTT.